The 4 T cell receptor beta chains below all came from one sample that was sequenced in a study of CD8+CD57+ T cells in acquired aplastic anemia. Using genomic DNA as the template, TCR beta VDJ and CDR3 profiling was carried out. TCRdb re-called the reads with MiXCR, one entry per CDR3 protein. The sample contains about 190,000 distinct CDR3 sequences, about half of which appear only once. Sequencing was carried out using sorted CD4+, CD8+, or CD8+CD57+ T cells (not recorded which) from PBMCs. Source of these receptors: a human donor in good health, serving as a control.

This clonotype was seen at least ten times. The V gene is TRBV28, the J gene TRBJ2-7; 7 bases fit TRBD2. Losses at the gene ends were 7 bases for V and 2 bases for J; bases not matched to a gene: 11. The length of the CDR3 is 15 residues. CDR1 and CDR2 (germline): MDHEN, SYDVKM. The CDR3 DNA sequence: TGTGCCAGCACCCCCGGGGAGGGTATAGCCTACGAGCAGTACTTC. The encoded protein is CASTPGEGIAYEQYF. The whole variable domain, filled in from reference TRBV28 and TRBJ2-7, reads DVKVTQSSRYLVKRTGEKVFLECVQDMDHENMFWYRQDPGLGLRLIYFSYDVKMKEKGDIPEGYSVSREKKERFSLILESASTNQTSMYLCASTPGEGIAYEQYFGPGTRLTVT.

This clonotype showed up many times. The chain uses TRBV7-3 and TRBJ2-1; 9 bases are a match to TRBD1. With 5 bases clipped from V and 5 bases from J, the junction kept 1 base outside the gene matches. The CDR3 covers 13 residues. Germline V CDR1 and CDR2: SGHTA, FQGTGA. In DNA, the CDR3 is TGTGCCAGCAGCCGGACAGGGGACAATGAGCAGTTCTTC. Its translation: CASSRTGDNEQFF.

The sample holds a few counts of this clonotype. This rearrangement joins TRBV5-1 to TRBJ1-4; D unclear. The CDR3 runs 16 residues. V was shortened by 0 bases and J by 5 bases, with 14 bases between the two germline ends. Germline loops: CDR1 SGHRS, CDR2 YFSETQ. The CDR3 DNA is TGCGCCAGCAGCTTGGATCTGGGCCCTTTCAATGAAAAACTGTTTTTT. This sequence encodes CASSLDLGPFNEKLFF.

This clonotype was counted between two and nine times. The genes are TRBV10-2 and TRBJ1-1; D perhaps matches TRBD1 (5 bases). This CDR3 region has 13 residues. CDR1 and CDR2 from the germline V gene are WSHSY and SAAADI. V was trimmed by 2 bases and J by 4 bases, leaving 8 bases between them. In nucleotides, the CDR3 is TGCGCCAGCAGTGAGCAGGGAGGCACTGAAGCTTTCTTT. It is translated as CASSEQGGTEAFF.